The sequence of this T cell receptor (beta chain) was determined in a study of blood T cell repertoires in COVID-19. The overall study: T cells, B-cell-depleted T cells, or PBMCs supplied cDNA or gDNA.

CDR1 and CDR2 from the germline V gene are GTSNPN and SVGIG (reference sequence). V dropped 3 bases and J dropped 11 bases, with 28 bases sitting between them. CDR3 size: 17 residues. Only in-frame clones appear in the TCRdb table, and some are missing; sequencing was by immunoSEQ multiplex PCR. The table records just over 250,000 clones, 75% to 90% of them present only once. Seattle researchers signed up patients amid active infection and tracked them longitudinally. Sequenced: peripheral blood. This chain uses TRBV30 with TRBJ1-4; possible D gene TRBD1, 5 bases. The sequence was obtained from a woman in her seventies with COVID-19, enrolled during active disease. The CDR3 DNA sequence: TGTGCCTGGAGCGCCTTTCTCCGCTTTCCGACGGGGGGGAAACTGTTTTTT. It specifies CAWSAFLRFPTGGKLFF.